The rows below give T cell receptor beta chains drawn from one sample of a study of Tregs in tolerant kidney transplant recipients. Sequencing was performed with immunoSEQ multiplex PCR; in TCRdb, only in-frame clones are kept and a portion is missing. Altogether tens of thousands of clones are present, 80% to 95% being singletons, with the ten largest covering roughly 1.7%. The starting material was CD4+ T cells from blood (PBMCs), obtained 12 months after the transplant. Source of these receptors: a human patient who received a combined kidney and bone marrow transplant. Some of the T cells might come from the graft donor. Each CDR3 is given with its conserved first and last residue. D genes are given only for firm matches. Some rows have no size entry. The others give once, few or many, or a class for an expanded clone.

clone_size j_call d_call v_call cdr3_nt cdr3_aa
few TRBJ1-1 . TRBV10-3 TGTGCCACATTTAGTTTAGGGGGTCAGAACACTGAAGCTTTCTTT CATFSLGGQNTEAFF
. TRBJ2-1 . TRBV9 TGTGCCAGCAGCGCCAAGCGGACCTCCTACAATGAGCAGTTCTTC CASSAKRTSYNEQFF
. TRBJ2-5 TRBD1 TRBV6-5 TGTGCCAGCAGTTACCGTGACAGGGGGCGAGAGACCCAGTACTTC CASSYRDRGRETQYF
. TRBJ2-7 TRBD1 TRBV5-4 TGTGCCAGCAGCCGCGTGACAGGGGGTCCGTCCTACGAGCAGTACTTC CASSRVTGGPSYEQYF
few TRBJ2-4 . TRBV12-5 TGTGCTAGTGGTTTCTGGTTAGCGCAACTAGCCAAAAACATTCAGTACTTC CASGFWLAQLAKNIQYF
. TRBJ1-1 . TRBV9 TGTGCCAGCAGCGTAGCGGGGAACACTGAAGCTTTCTTT CASSVAGNTEAFF
. TRBJ2-2 TRBD2 TRBV18 TGTGCCAGCTCACCAGGTCTAGCGGGAGCTACCGGGGAGCTGTTTTTT CASSPGLAGATGELFF
. TRBJ2-7 . TRBV16 TGTGCCAGCAGCCTGACGGGTTTCAGCTACGAGCAGTACTTC CASSLTGFSYEQYF
. TRBJ2-3 . TRBV11-1 TGTGCCAGCGAGGGCACAGATACGCAGTATTTT CASEGTDTQYF
. TRBJ2-1 . TRBV7-9 TGTGCCAGCAGCTCCAAGGACCAGGGGAATGAGCAGTTCTTC CASSSKDQGNEQFF
. TRBJ2-2 . TRBV4-3 TGCGCCAGCGCCCGGGATCGGGGGAGGAACACCGGGGAGCTGTTTTTT CASARDRGRNTGELFF
. TRBJ2-7 TRBD2 TRBV9 TGTGCCAGCAGCAGGACCACCGGGACTAGCGACTACGAGCAGTACTTC CASSRTTGTSDYEQYF
. TRBJ2-1 . TRBV27 TGTGCCAGCAGTTATCTCGACAGATACAATGAGCAGTTCTTC CASSYLDRYNEQFF
. TRBJ2-2 TRBD1 TRBV7-3 TGTGCCAGCAGTGAGACCGGGACAGGGAACACCGGGGAGCTGTTTTTT CASSETGTGNTGELFF
. TRBJ2-7 TRBD1 TRBV7-2 TGTGCCAGCAGCCGGGACAGGGGGCGGGAGCAGTACTTC CASSRDRGREQYF
once TRBJ2-7 TRBD2 TRBV4-1 TGCGCCAGCAGCCGAGGGACTAGCGGGGACGAGCAGTACTTC CASSRGTSGDEQYF
. TRBJ2-7 . TRBV18 TGTGCCAGCTCACCACTTGGACAATCTACCTACGAGCAGTACTTC CASSPLGQSTYEQYF
. TRBJ2-3 TRBD2 TRBV19 TGTGCCAGTAGTCGCGGACTAGCGGAGCAGGATACGCAGTATTTT CASSRGLAEQDTQYF
. TRBJ1-1 . TRBV18 TGTGCCAGCTCCGGACAGAAGAACACTGAAGCTTTCTTT CASSGQKNTEAFF
. TRBJ2-7 . TRBV7-2 TGTGCCAGCAGCGGCTCCTCCTACGAGCAGTACTTC CASSGSSYEQYF
. TRBJ2-3 . TRBV19 TGTGCCAGTAGTATAGGAGGGACAGATACGCAGTATTTT CASSIGGTDTQYF
. TRBJ1-1 . TRBV2 TGTGCCAGCAGTGAAATAGGCGGGGCAGTTGAAGCTTTCTTT CASSEIGGAVEAFF
. TRBJ2-7 . TRBV5-4 TGTGCCAGCAGCCGGGACTGGGGATCCTACGAGCAGTACTTC CASSRDWGSYEQYF
. TRBJ2-7 TRBD1 TRBV23-1 TGCGCCAGCATTCGACAGGGGGCCTCCTACGAGCAGTACTTC CASIRQGASYEQYF
. TRBJ2-3 . TRBV6-1 TGTGCCAGCGTCAATACAGGTAGCACAGATACGCAGTATTTT CASVNTGSTDTQYF
. TRBJ1-6 . TRBV5-5 TGTGCCAGCAGCCCTCAAACCAGGGTTGAAAATTCCCCCCTCCACTTT CASSPQTRVENSPLHF
. TRBJ1-4 . TRBV10-3 TGTGCCATCAGTGAGTCTACGGCAGGGGACGAAAAACTGTTTTTT CAISESTAGDEKLFF
. TRBJ1-1 . TRBV4-1 TGCGCCAGCAGCAATCCAGGGCGGAACACTGAAGCTTTCTTT CASSNPGRNTEAFF
. TRBJ2-1 TRBD1 TRBV29-1 TGCAGCGCAGAAGGTGGGGACAGGTCCACGGAGCAGTTCTTC CSAEGGDRSTEQFF
. TRBJ2-7 TRBD2 TRBV10-3 TGTGCCATCACCGCACACGGGGGGGGGCTTTCGGATGAGCAGTACTTC CAITAHGGGLSDEQYF
. TRBJ1-2 TRBD1 TRBV10-2 TGCGCCAGTTCCCAGACAGGGGGAGCGGGCTACACCTTC CASSQTGGAGYTF
. TRBJ2-2 . TRBV10-3 TGTGCCATCAGTCAGAGGGGGATCTCCACCGGGGAGCTGTTTTTT CAISQRGISTGELFF
. TRBJ2-3 . TRBV28 TGTGCCAGCAGTTCCTCAGGGGGGAGCGGCTTTAGCACAGATACGCAGTATTTT CASSSSGGSGFSTDTQYF
once TRBJ1-3 TRBD1 TRBV27 TGTGCCAGCAGACCAACAGGGGGCGCTGGAAACACCATATATTTT CASRPTGGAGNTIYF
. TRBJ1-5 TRBD1 TRBV12-5 TGTGCTAGTGGTTTGGGCGACAGGGTGGGTCAGCCCCAGCATTTT CASGLGDRVGQPQHF
once TRBJ2-5 . TRBV5-5 TGTGCCAGCAGCTCAGGGAGGACGGAGACCCAGTACTTC CASSSGRTETQYF
. TRBJ1-2 . TRBV5-4 TGTGCCAGCAGCTTTGACAGGTCGTATGGCTACACCTTC CASSFDRSYGYTF
. TRBJ2-1 TRBD1 TRBV7-2 TGTGCCAGCAGCTATAGGACAGGGAGAGGGGATGAGCAGTTCTTC CASSYRTGRGDEQFF
. TRBJ2-5 TRBD2 TRBV4-1 TGCGCCAGCAGCCAAGGACCCGTAGCGGGGGGCCAAGAGACCCAGTACTTC CASSQGPVAGGQETQYF
. TRBJ2-1 . TRBV14 TGTGCCAGCAGCCAAGATTTTGCAGGCGAGCAGTTCTTC CASSQDFAGEQFF
. TRBJ2-1 TRBD2 TRBV2 TGTGCCAGCCGGCCTACGGGGGGCTCCTACAATGAGCAGTTCTTC CASRPTGGSYNEQFF
few TRBJ1-4 . TRBV25-1 TGTGCCAGCAGTGAACTGGGGGGGCGGGGAACTAATGAAAAACTGTTTTTT CASSELGGRGTNEKLFF
. TRBJ2-2 TRBD2 TRBV7-3 TGTGCCAGCAGCTTATGGGATATGGTCGGGAGGTCGAACACCGGGGAGCTGTTTTTT CASSLWDMVGRSNTGELFF
. TRBJ2-3 . TRBV30 TGTGCCTGGAGTCTAGGGAGTTTTAGCACAGATACGCAGTATTTT CAWSLGSFSTDTQYF
. TRBJ2-7 TRBD2 TRBV28 TGTGCCAGCAGGACTAGCCCGTGGGAGCAGTACTTC CASRTSPWEQYF
. TRBJ2-3 TRBD2 TRBV7-2 TGTGCCAGCAGCTTATCTGCTAGCGGGGGGCCACAAGATACGCAGTATTTT CASSLSASGGPQDTQYF
. TRBJ2-7 . TRBV11-3 TGTGCCAGCAGCCCAACGCGTAGCTCCTACGAGCAGTACTTC CASSPTRSSYEQYF
. TRBJ2-2 . TRBV27 TGTGCCAGCAGTTTATCCCGGGCGGGTACCGGGGAGCTGTTTTTT CASSLSRAGTGELFF
. TRBJ2-7 TRBD2 TRBV11-3 TGTGCCAGGGCTGGCGGGAGGGGGGAGCAGTACTTC CARAGGRGEQYF
. TRBJ2-3 . TRBV7-6 TGTGCCAGCAGCTTGGTCAGAGGGGATACGCAGTATTTT CASSLVRGDTQYF
. TRBJ1-4 . TRBV23-1 TGCGCCAGCAGTCAATCTAGGGGGGGTGCGCACGAAAAACTGTTTTTT CASSQSRGGAHEKLFF
. TRBJ2-2 TRBD2 TRBV7-2 TGTGCCAGCAGCTTAGTTGGCGGGGGATACACCGGGGAGCTGTTTTTT CASSLVGGGYTGELFF
once TRBJ2-2 . TRBV11-2 TGTGCCAGCAGCCCCCCGGTGGAGGGGACCGGGGAGCTGTTTTTT CASSPPVEGTGELFF
. TRBJ2-2 TRBD1 TRBV7-9 TGTGCCAGCAGCTGGGGACAGCCGAACACCGGGGAGCTGTTTTTT CASSWGQPNTGELFF
. TRBJ2-3 . TRBV2 TGTGCCAGCAGTATACAGGGCACAGATACGCAGTATTTT CASSIQGTDTQYF